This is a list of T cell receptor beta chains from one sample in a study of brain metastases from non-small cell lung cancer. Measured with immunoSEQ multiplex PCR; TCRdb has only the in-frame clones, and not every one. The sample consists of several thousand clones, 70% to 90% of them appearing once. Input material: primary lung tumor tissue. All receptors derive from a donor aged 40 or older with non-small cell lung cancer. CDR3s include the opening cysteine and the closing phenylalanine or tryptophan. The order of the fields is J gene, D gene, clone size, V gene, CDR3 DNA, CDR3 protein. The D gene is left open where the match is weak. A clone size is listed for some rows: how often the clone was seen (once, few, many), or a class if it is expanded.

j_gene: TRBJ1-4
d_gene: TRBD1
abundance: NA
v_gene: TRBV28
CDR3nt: TGTGCCAGCAGTGCCACACAGGGGGCTGTGGGCGAAAAACTGTTTTTT
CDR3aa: CASSATQGAVGEKLFF

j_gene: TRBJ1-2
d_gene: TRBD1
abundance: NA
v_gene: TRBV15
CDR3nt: TGTGCCACCAGCGAAGGCTTAGGACAGGCTAACTATGGCTACACCTTC
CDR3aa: CATSEGLGQANYGYTF

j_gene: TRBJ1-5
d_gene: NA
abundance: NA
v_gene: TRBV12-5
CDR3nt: TGTGCTAGTGGTTTGGCGGGCGGCGGGCAGCCCCAGCATTTT
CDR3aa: CASGLAGGGQPQHF

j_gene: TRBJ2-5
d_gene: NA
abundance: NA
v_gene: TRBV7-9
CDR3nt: TGTGCCAGCAGTATATCCCGGACGACCCAAGAGACCCAGTACTTC
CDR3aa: CASSISRTTQETQYF

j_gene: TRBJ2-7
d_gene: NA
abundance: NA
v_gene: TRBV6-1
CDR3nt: TGTGCCAGCAGTGAAACCGCCTACGAGCAGTACTTC
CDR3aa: CASSETAYEQYF

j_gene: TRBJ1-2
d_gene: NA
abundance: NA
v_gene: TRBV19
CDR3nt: TGTGCCACCCTGGGGGTCTATGGCTACACCTTC
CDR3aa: CATLGVYGYTF

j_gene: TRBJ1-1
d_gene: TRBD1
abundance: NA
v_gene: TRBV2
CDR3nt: TGTGCCAGCAGTCCAGGGGGCGCGCACACTGAAGCTTTCTTT
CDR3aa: CASSPGGAHTEAFF

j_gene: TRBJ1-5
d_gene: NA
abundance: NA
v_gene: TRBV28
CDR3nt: TGTGCCAGCAGTTTTTCGTTCGGCCTGGGGTCAGATAGCAATCAGCCCCAGCATTTT
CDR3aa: CASSFSFGLGSDSNQPQHF

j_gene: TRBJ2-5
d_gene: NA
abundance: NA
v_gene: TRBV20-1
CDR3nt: TGCAGTGTTGCCCAGGAAGAGACCCAGTACTTC
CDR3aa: CSVAQEETQYF

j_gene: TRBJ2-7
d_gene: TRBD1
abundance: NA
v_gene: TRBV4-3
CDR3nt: TGCGCCAGCAGCTATCACAGGGGTCCCTACGAGCAGTACTTC
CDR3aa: CASSYHRGPYEQYF

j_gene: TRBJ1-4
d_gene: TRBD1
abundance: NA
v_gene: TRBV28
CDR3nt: TGTGCCAGCAGTTTATTGGCGGGGCAGGGGGGGGAAAAACTGTTTTTT
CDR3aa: CASSLLAGQGGEKLFF

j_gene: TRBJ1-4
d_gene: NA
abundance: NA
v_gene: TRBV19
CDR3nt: TGTGCCAGTAGTATAAGTCACCATGGGAATGAAAAACTGTTTTTT
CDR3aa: CASSISHHGNEKLFF

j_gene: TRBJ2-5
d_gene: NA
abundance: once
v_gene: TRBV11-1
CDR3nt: TGTGCCAGCAACTCCGAAGGGCGAGAGACCCAGTACTTC
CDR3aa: CASNSEGRETQYF

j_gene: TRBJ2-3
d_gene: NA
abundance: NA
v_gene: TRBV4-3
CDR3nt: TGCGCCAGCAGCCAAGGCCGCCGTACGCAGTATTTT
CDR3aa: CASSQGRRTQYF

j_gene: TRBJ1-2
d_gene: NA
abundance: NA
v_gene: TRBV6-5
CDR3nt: TGTGCCAGCAGCCCATCAGGAGCCTATGGCTACACCTTC
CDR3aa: CASSPSGAYGYTF

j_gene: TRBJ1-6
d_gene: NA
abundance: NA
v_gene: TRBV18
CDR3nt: TGTGCCAGCTCATCGACCGACTCCTATAATTCACCCCTCCACTTT
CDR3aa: CASSSTDSYNSPLHF